The subject of this entry is one T cell receptor (beta chain). Original methodology: Reference gene primers were amplified, and this amplification served to estimate nucleated cell counts. The method was immunoSEQ multiplex PCR; TCRdb's version includes in-frame clones alone and lacks a portion of them. The V and J calls and clone size come from that table; D and trimming were worked out from the DNA. The repertoire holds 190,000 or so clones, more than 80% seen once, with around 9% in the top ten. The source of the sample is a study of blood T cell repertoires in COVID-19. Germline CDR1 and CDR2: WNHNN and SYGVQD (reference sequence). V was pared by 10 bases and J by 5 bases, with 17 bases between. The CDR3 runs to 14 residues. Participants, roughly 18 to 90 years old, spanned around 25 US areas.

The chain employs TRBV10-1 and TRBJ1-4; a possible D gene is TRBD1 (5 bases). The source is a man aged 40-49 years who had recovered from COVID-19. The sample comprised PBMCs or T cells enriched from blood (not recorded which). The CDR3 coding sequence is TGCGCCACTAAGCTCAGGGTTTGGAATGAAAAACTGTTTTTT. The encoded protein is CATKLRVWNEKLFF.